This T cell receptor (beta chain) was identified in a study of tissue T cells after allogeneic stem cell transplantation. Time point given: mouse harvest day 7 after allogeneic transplant. Each mouse received 10^7 T-cell-depleted marrow cells plus 10^6 splenic CD5+ T cells by tail vein. This mouse GVHD model was MHC-mismatched B6 to BALB/c, profiled day 7 or 14. This clone was counted only a few times. The antigen is unknown. Gene names and germline refer to mouse. General study points: Which tissue TCRs were alloreactive or antigen-specific was not determined. Some clones might be persisting host cells.

TCRbeta CDR3 was sequenced at survey depth with template counts. Repertoires were generated with immunoSEQ multiplex PCR, while TCRdb's copy carries only in-frame clones and drops some. Here the sample spans 6,700 or so clones, about half being singletons. The receptor was isolated from a female BALB/c mouse given C57BL/6 T cells with graft-versus-host disease after an allogeneic hematopoietic cell transplant. The sequenced sample was gut tissue.

CDR3 DNA, as far as it was read: TGTGCCAGCAGTGATCGGGACAGGGGGCCTGGAAATACGCTCTAT. It codes for CASSDRDRGPGNTLY. The full CDR3 protein is CASSDRDRGPGNTLYF. The chain carries TRBV13-1 and TRBJ1-3; 12 bases are a match to TRBD1. The CDR3 goes on 1 residue after the read ends, and that part is filled in from the germline J gene. The ends lost 1 base at V and 2 bases at J; junction bases unmatched: 1. This CDR3 region has 16 residues. Germline values: CDR1 NSHNY, CDR2 SYGAGN.